This entry is about one T cell receptor beta chain. Its antigen is currently unknown. Study-wide points: In terms of TCR gene usage, tumor memory CD4+ T cells clustered together with blood and lymph node memory CD4+ cells, as well as with lymph node naive CD4+ cells.

Semi-nested PCR with Nested Universal Primer A followed constant-region reverse priming of full-length variable regions. TCRdb reprocessed the 5' RACE reads via MiXCR and lists one record per CDR3 protein. The table lists 10,000 to 12,000 distinct CDR3 sequences, 17% of them singletons. Cells sorted as Tregs were CD4+, CD25+ and CD127-/low. Trimming cost V 3 bases and J 12 bases; bases outside gene matches: 1. Germline lookup yields CDR1 SGHTA and CDR2 FQGTGA. The CDR3 is 11 amino acids. Specimen: Tregs sorted from a lymph node. The chain employs TRBV7-3 and TRBJ2-1, with 8 positions matching TRBD1. This clonotype was obtained from a female donor with breast cancer. The CDR3 loop reads CASSLGQAQFF. The CDR3 bases are TGTGCCAGCAGCTTGGGACAGGCGCAGTTCTTC.